Listed here are 21 T cell receptor beta chains from one sample, sequenced in a study of T cell changes during pregnancy in multiple sclerosis. Using immunoSEQ multiplex PCR, the repertoire was profiled, and TCRdb retains in-frame clones only, with some absent. The sample shows 60,000 to 75,000 clones, approximately 91% of them seen only once. The sequencing here drew on peripheral blood, taken in the third trimester of pregnancy. These receptors all stem from a female donor with multiple sclerosis, enrolled in a pregnancy study.

The chain carries TRBV28 and TRBJ1-6, with 8 bases that match TRBD1. The V gene end was trimmed by 0 bases and the J gene end by 10 bases; junction bases not matched to a gene: 2. Germline values: CDR1 MDHEN, CDR2 SYDVKM. This CDR3 has 14 residues. CDR3 DNA sequence: TGTGCCAGCAGTTTATGGGACAGGGTGTCACCCCTCCACTTT. Amino acids: CASSLWDRVSPLHF.

This chain uses TRBV28 with TRBJ2-2, with TRBD1 as a possible D gene (5 bases). Germline CDR1 reads MDHEN; CDR2 reads SYDVKM. Trimming pared 1 base from V and 9 bases from J, leaving 6 bases between. This CDR3 spans 12 amino acids. The CDR3 region is CASSLYRRELFF. CDR3 DNA sequence: TGTGCCAGCAGTTTATACAGGCGGGAGCTGTTTTTT.

The chain links TRBV5-4 to TRBJ2-1; no firm D call. The germline CDR1 and CDR2 sequences are SGHNT and YYREEE (reference sequence). The V gene lost 5 bases and the J gene lost 4 bases, with 10 bases spanning the gap. CDR3 length equals 13 residues. Written as DNA, the CDR3 is TGTGCCAGCAGATCCGGAGCGTACAATGAGCAGTTCTTC. Translation gives CASRSGAYNEQFF.

This chain connects TRBV5-1 to TRBJ2-4; D is possibly TRBD1 (5 bases). This CDR3 contains 14 residues. Trimming took 4 bases from V and 8 from J, leaving 16 bases between them. Per germline, CDR1 SGHRS and CDR2 YFSETQ. In nucleotides, the CDR3 is TGCGCCAGCAGCGACCCACAAGGGGCTGACATTCAGTACTTC. Its translation: CASSDPQGADIQYF.

The chain has TRBV5-1 and TRBJ1-1, with D maybe TRBD1 (6 bases). The V end lost 6 bases, the J end lost 3 bases, and 12 bases lay between the germline ends. CDR3 length: 13 amino acids. Germline V gives CDR1 SGHRS, CDR2 YFSETQ. The CDR3 DNA is TGCGCCAGCACCACCGCAGGGGACACTGAAGCTTTCTTT. Encoded protein: CASTTAGDTEAFF.

The V gene is TRBV25-1, the J gene TRBJ1-4, with TRBD1 identical over 9 bases. The CDR3 sequence is 15 residues long. Germline lookup yields CDR1 MGHDK and CDR2 SYGVNS. V was pared by 3 bases and J by 5 bases, with 4 bases of the junction left unmatched. The CDR3 coding sequence is TGTGCCAGCAGTGACCCCGGGACAGGGAATGAAAAACTGTTTTTT. Translated, it gives CASSDPGTGNEKLFF. The whole variable domain, remainder taken from reference TRBV25-1 and TRBJ1-4, is EADIYQTPRYLVIGTGKKITLECSQTMGHDKMYWYQQDPGMELHLIHYSYGVNSTEKGDLSSESTVSRIRTEHFPLTLESARPSHTSQYLCASSDPGTGNEKLFFGSGTQLSVL.

At least ten counts were recorded for this clone. The gene calls are TRBV28 and TRBJ1-2; D not certain. Trimming pared 1 base from V and 4 bases from J, leaving 7 bases between. CDR1 is MDHEN and CDR2 is SYDVKM in the germline V gene. This CDR3 comprises 13 residues. The CDR3 DNA is TGTGCCAGCAGTTTATACAGAACCTATGGCTACACCTTC. It is translated as CASSLYRTYGYTF.

This clone was seen only once. The chain has TRBV7-3 and TRBJ1-1; D call uncertain. V lost 5 bases and J lost 1, with 8 bases in between. The CDR3 extends over 13 amino acids. In germline, CDR1 is SGHTA, CDR2 FQGTGA. In DNA, the CDR3 is TGTGCCAGCAGCCGGTCTGAGAACACTGAAGCTTTCTTT. It is translated as CASSRSENTEAFF.

The chain uses TRBV5-1 and TRBJ2-5; no clear D. V was clipped by 2 bases and J by 5 bases, with 4 bases between them. Germline values: CDR1 SGHRS, CDR2 YFSETQ. The CDR3 totals 11 residues. CDR3 sequence (DNA): TGCGCCAGCAGCTTCCGGGAGACCCAGTACTTC. Amino acids: CASSFRETQYF.

This clone was counted ten times or more. Other DNA sequences in the same sample also yield this CDR3. V gene TRBV6-4 combines with J gene TRBJ2-3, with 11 nucleotides matching TRBD2. CDR3 length: 15 residues. J gave up 4 bases and V 0 bases, and 0 bases lay outside the gene matches. CDR1 and CDR2 (germline): MRHNA, SNTAGT. The CDR3 here is CASSDSSGGADTQYF. In DNA, the CDR3 is TGTGCCAGCAGTGACTCTAGCGGGGGGGCAGATACGCAGTATTTT.

This chain joins TRBV11-3 and TRBJ2-7, with 7 bases that match TRBD2. Germline V gene sequence: CDR1 SGHNT, CDR2 YENEEA. Germline trimming cut 5 bases from V and 1 base from J; bases unmatched to any gene: 2. The CDR3 spans 13 residues. The CDR3: CASSPGGSYEQYF. The CDR3 nucleotides are TGTGCCAGCAGCCCGGGGGGTTCCTACGAGCAGTACTTC.

The rearrangement joins TRBV29-1 to TRBJ2-1, with D perhaps TRBD1 (5 bases). CDR1 is SQVTM and CDR2 is ANQGSEA in the germline V gene. This CDR3 spans 13 amino acids. V dropped 4 bases and J dropped 10 bases, with 17 bases sitting between them. The CDR3 spells CSVGQGPLGEQFF. For the CDR3, the DNA is TGCAGCGTTGGGCAGGGTCCCCTGGGGGAGCAGTTCTTC.

The genes are TRBV2 and TRBJ1-4; possible D gene TRBD1, 5 bases. There are 14 residues in the CDR3. Trimming took 6 bases from V and 5 from J, leaving 13 bases between them. CDR1 and CDR2 from the germline V gene are SNHLY and FYNNEI. Here the CDR3 reads CASRAGSENEKLFF. Written as DNA, the CDR3 is TGTGCCAGCAGGGCAGGGTCCGAGAATGAAAAACTGTTTTTT.

This chain uses TRBV6-5 with TRBJ2-1; D is unclear. From germline, CDR1 is MNHEY and CDR2 SVGAGI. Trimming removed 2 bases at V and 10 bases at J, with 12 bases between. The CDR3 spans 13 residues. The CDR3 protein is CASSYQRRLEQFF. The CDR3 DNA is TGTGCCAGCAGTTACCAAAGGCGGCTGGAGCAGTTCTTC.

The chain employs TRBV19 and TRBJ1-4, with D unresolved. The germline V gene has CDR1 LNHDA and CDR2 SQIVND (reference sequence). This CDR3 has 14 residues. V was pared by 7 bases and J by 4 bases, with 13 bases between. CDR3 DNA: TGTGCCAGTATCATATTCAGGAATAATGAAAAACTGTTTTTT. Amino acids: CASIIFRNNEKLFF.

The V gene is TRBV10-3, the J gene TRBJ1-1, with D possibly matching TRBD1 (6 bases). Germline V gene data show CDR1 as ENHRY and CDR2 as SYGVKD. The CDR3 sequence is 16 residues long. The V end was cut by 2 bases, the J end by 1 base, with 14 bases between. CDR3 nucleotides: TGTGCCATCAGTGAGGAGGGCAGGGGACCGAACACTGAAGCTTTCTTT. Amino acid sequence: CAISEEGRGPNTEAFF.

CDR3 DNA sequence: TGTGCCAGCAGCCTTAATGCGGGCCAGCCCCAGCATTTT. Its translation: CASSLNAGQPQHF. This chain connects TRBV7-2 to TRBJ1-5, with D unclear. V gave up 5 bases and J gave up 7 bases, with 12 bases separating them. CDR3 length: 13 residues. Per germline, CDR1 SGHTA and CDR2 FQGNSA.

This clone has more than one count but fewer than ten. The chain carries TRBV5-4 and TRBJ2-7; D unclear. Trimming pared 3 bases from V and 3 bases from J, leaving 7 bases between. Germline CDR1 and CDR2: SGHNT and YYREEE (reference sequence). CDR3 length equals 12 residues. CDR3 bases: TGTGCCAGCAGCTCCCAGGACTACGAGCAGTACTTC. Protein product: CASSSQDYEQYF.

The rearrangement joins TRBV6-5 to TRBJ1-5; D uncertain. The CDR3 loop spans 15 amino acids. The V gene's germline CDR1 is MNHEY and CDR2 SVGAGI. Trimming removed 6 bases at V and 4 bases at J, with 16 bases between. The CDR3 region has the DNA TGTGCCAGCAGCCCCCGCGGGGAAGGGAATCAGCCCCAGCATTTT. It encodes CASSPRGEGNQPQHF.

This clone was observed a handful of times. This rearrangement joins TRBV5-4 to TRBJ2-2; the D gene is possibly TRBD1 (5 bases). V was clipped by 4 bases and J by 1 base, with 14 bases between them. CDR1 is SGHNT and CDR2 is YYREEE in the germline V gene (reference sequence). The CDR3 is made up of 16 amino acids. The CDR3 region is CASSPDNQGNTGELFF. In DNA form, the CDR3 reads TGTGCCAGCAGCCCGGACAATCAGGGGAACACCGGGGAGCTGTTTTTT.

The rearrangement links TRBV27 to TRBJ2-2; TRBD1 is a possible D gene (5 bases). V was cut by 6 bases and J by 3 bases, with 11 bases left in between. Germline CDR1 is MNHEY and CDR2 is SMNVEV (reference sequence). The CDR3 is 14 residues long. The CDR3, as DNA: TGTGCCAGCAGGGGTGGCAGGGACACCGGGGAGCTGTTTTTT. It specifies CASRGGRDTGELFF.